One sample yielded the 11 T cell receptor beta chains listed below, sequenced in a study of control samples from healthy donors and cancer patients. Repertoires were generated with immunoSEQ multiplex PCR, while TCRdb's copy carries only in-frame clones and drops some. The sample lists tens of thousands of clones; 80% to 90% were seen once. Sequencing input: PBMCs. These receptor sequences come from a man between 60 and 70 years old with head and neck cancer.

The chain joins TRBV3-1 (or the pseudogene TRBV3-2) to TRBJ1-6; D possibly corresponds to TRBD1 (6 bases). The CDR3 is 15 residues long. V was cut by 1 base and J by 6 bases, with 10 bases left in between. Germline-derived CDR1 and CDR2 are LGHDT and YNNKEL (reference sequence). The CDR3 region is CASSQATGSNSPLHF. The CDR3 region has the DNA TGTGCCAGCAGCCAAGCGACAGGAAGTAATTCACCCCTCCACTTT.

V is TRBV29-1 and J is TRBJ2-1; the D is unclear. V was pared by 7 bases and J by 5 bases, with 15 bases between. Germline V gene sequence: CDR1 SQVTM, CDR2 ANQGSEA. This CDR3 contains 13 residues. CDR3: CSDRKGLDNEQFF. CDR3 bases: TGCAGCGACCGAAAGGGTCTCGACAATGAGCAGTTCTTC.

This clone appeared once. The V and J genes are TRBV7-8 and TRBJ2-7, with a tentative D call TRBD2 (6 bases). The germline gives CDR1 SGHVS, CDR2 FQNEAQ. This CDR3 has 14 residues. The V end lost 2 bases, the J end lost 3 bases, and 11 bases lay between the germline ends. CDR3 bases: TGTGCCAGCAGCTTATACGGGAGTGACTACGAGCAGTACTTC. This codes for CASSLYGSDYEQYF.

The chain has TRBV5-5 and TRBJ1-1; D possibly corresponds to TRBD1 (6 bases). This CDR3 is 13 amino acids long. V gave up 4 bases and J gave up 12 bases, with 19 bases separating them. Germline V CDR1 and CDR2: SGHKS, YYEKEE (reference sequence). The CDR3 nucleotides read TGTGCCAGCAGCCCCCAAGTTAGCCAGGGGACTTTCTTT. Protein: CASSPQVSQGTFF.

V usage is TRBV4-2 and J usage is TRBJ2-7, with 10 bases aligning to TRBD2. The CDR3 runs to 16 residues. Trimming at V came to 0 bases and at J to 7 bases, leaving 9 bases not matched to a gene. Germline CDR1 is LGHNA and CDR2 is YNFKEQ. The CDR3: CASSQEAGGPPREQYF. DNA for the CDR3: TGTGCCAGCAGCCAAGAAGCGGGAGGGCCCCCCAGGGAGCAGTACTTC.

The chain carries TRBV3-1 (or the pseudogene TRBV3-2) and TRBJ2-1; the match to TRBD2 covers 7 bases. Germline values: CDR1 LGHDT, CDR2 YNNKEL (reference sequence). J lost 0 bases, V lost 4 bases, and 6 bases had no gene match. The CDR3 sequence is 16 residues long. In DNA form, the CDR3 reads TGTGCCAGCAGCCGAAATCTAGCGGACTCCTACAATGAGCAGTTCTTC. Its protein is CASSRNLADSYNEQFF.

This sequence joins TRBV10-1 and TRBJ1-4, with D unclear. The V end was cut by 0 bases, the J end by 6 bases, with 14 bases between. Germline V gene lookup returns CDR1 WNHNN and CDR2 SYGVQD (reference sequence). This CDR3 is built from 16 residues. DNA for the CDR3: TGCGCCAGCAGTGAGTCGTCGGCAGGTACCGATGAAAAACTGTTTTTT. It codes for CASSESSAGTDEKLFF.

The chain is built from TRBV3-1 (or the pseudogene TRBV3-2) and TRBJ2-3, with 8 bases that match TRBD2. The CDR3 spans 18 residues. CDR1 and CDR2 (germline): LGHDT, YNNKEL (reference sequence). V dropped 0 bases and J dropped 3; count of bases not matched to a gene: 11. CDR3 DNA sequence: TGTGCCAGCAGCCAAGAGGGGCTAGCGGGTGGTGGTACAGATACGCAGTATTTT. Its translation is CASSQEGLAGGGTDTQYF.

DNA for the CDR3: TGTGCCAGCAGCCAAGGGACGGTCCGAAGGGAAAAACTGTTTTTT. It encodes CASSQGTVRREKLFF. The rearrangement links TRBV3-1 (or the pseudogene TRBV3-2) to TRBJ1-4; no firm D call. CDR1 is LGHDT and CDR2 is YNNKEL in the germline V gene (reference sequence). This CDR3 has 15 residues. V lost 1 base and J 8 bases, leaving 14 bases between the germline ends.

The rearrangement links TRBV7-8 to TRBJ1-6; 7 bases map to TRBD1. Germline CDR1 SGHVS, CDR2 FQNEAQ. The CDR3 length is 16 residues. V shed 5 bases and J 1 base; nucleotides not matched to a gene: 5. The CDR3 coding sequence is TGTGCCAGCAGCGCGACAGGGAGATCCTATAATTCACCCCTCCACTTT. It is translated as CASSATGRSYNSPLHF.

This clone has just one count. The chain combines TRBV29-1 with TRBJ1-2, with unresolved D. Germline V gene lookup returns CDR1 SQVTM and CDR2 ANQGSEA. The V gene lost 0 bases and the J gene lost 2 bases, with 16 bases spanning the gap. The CDR3 loop spans 16 amino acids. The CDR3 sequence: CSVEDWELAENYGYTF. The CDR3 nucleotides read TGCAGCGTTGAAGATTGGGAGTTGGCAGAAAACTATGGCTACACCTTC.